A selection of T cell receptor beta chains follows, all from one sample in a study of shared clonotypes between healthy human individuals. The method was immunoSEQ multiplex PCR; TCRdb's version includes in-frame clones alone and lacks a portion of them. Altogether more than 550,000 clones are present, roughly two thirds being singletons, with the ten largest covering roughly 1.8%. Sequencing was performed on memory CD4+ T cells sorted from blood. These receptors were obtained from a woman aged 25 to 45 in good health. CDR3s include the opening cysteine and the closing phenylalanine or tryptophan. D genes are given only for firm matches. The size of a clone is reported for some rows only, either as once, few or many, or as a class for expanded clones.

DNA: TGTGCCAGCAGCTCTCGACAGGGCCAAGCTTTCTTT
CDR3: CASSSRQGQAFF
D: TRBD1
V: TRBV7-9
J: TRBJ1-1
size: .

DNA: TGTGCCAGCAGCCTTGTGGGGGCAGCAGAATCCTATGGCTACACCTTC
CDR3: CASSLVGAAESYGYTF
D: .
V: TRBV4-2
J: TRBJ1-2
size: few

DNA: TGTGCCAGCAGCCCACCCGGGCGGAGTAACGTTAGCAATCAGCCCCAGCATTTT
CDR3: CASSPPGRSNVSNQPQHF
D: .
V: TRBV9
J: TRBJ1-5
size: .

DNA: TGTGCCAGCAGCCAATACGGGGCAATGAACACTGAAGCTTTCTTT
CDR3: CASSQYGAMNTEAFF
D: .
V: TRBV16
J: TRBJ1-1
size: few

DNA: TGTGCCAGTAGGAACCTCAGGGGACAAGGAGGAGATACGCAGTATTTT
CDR3: CASRNLRGQGGDTQYF
D: .
V: TRBV19
J: TRBJ2-3
size: .

DNA: TGTGCCAGCAGTTCCACAGGGGGTGTTGAGACCCAGTACTTC
CDR3: CASSSTGGVETQYF
D: TRBD1
V: TRBV6-5
J: TRBJ2-5
size: .

DNA: TGTGCCAGCAGCTGGCAGTCGTCGGGCACTGAAGCTTTCTTT
CDR3: CASSWQSSGTEAFF
D: .
V: TRBV7-9
J: TRBJ1-1
size: .

DNA: TGCGCCAGCAGCTTGGGGACAGGGGTACCTGAAGCTTTCTTT
CDR3: CASSLGTGVPEAFF
D: TRBD1
V: TRBV5-1
J: TRBJ1-1
size: many

DNA: TGCGCCAGCAGCTTCACTAGCGGGAGCTACGAGCAGTACTTC
CDR3: CASSFTSGSYEQYF
D: TRBD2
V: TRBV5-1
J: TRBJ2-7
size: .

DNA: TGCGCCAGCAGCCAGCGGCCGGGAGTACTGGGCTATGGCTACACCTTC
CDR3: CASSQRPGVLGYGYTF
D: .
V: TRBV4-1
J: TRBJ1-2
size: .

DNA: TGTGCCAGCAGTTACGCCCAGGGGGTTAGCACAGATACGCAGTATTTT
CDR3: CASSYAQGVSTDTQYF
D: TRBD1
V: TRBV6-5
J: TRBJ2-3
size: few